The following is a T cell receptor beta chain sequence with its context. TCRdb's copy holds only in-frame clones and misses some; the assay was immunoSEQ multiplex PCR. This sample has approximately 220,000 clones; approximately 85% occur once, and the top ten carry roughly 4.7%. These data belong to a study of blood T cell repertoires in COVID-19. Study summary: Sites across the United States, Italy and Spain contributed samples from acute and convalescent COVID-19.

The source material was peripheral blood. The TCR sequence derives from a woman in her 70s with acute or convalescent COVID-19.

The CDR3 region is CASSAIGTSLYNEQFF. For the CDR3, the DNA is TGTGCCAGTAGTGCGATCGGGACTAGCCTATACAATGAGCAGTTCTTC. The chain recombines TRBV19 with TRBJ2-1; 9 nucleotides match TRBD2. The germline V gene has CDR1 LNHDA and CDR2 SQIVND (reference sequence). V gave up 5 bases and J gave up 4 bases; unmatched junction bases: 9. The CDR3 is made up of 16 amino acids.